This T cell receptor (beta chain) is from a study of Tregs in tolerant kidney transplant recipients. Regarding the study as a whole: Expanding Tregs on activated donor B cells appeared to best identify donor-specific TCRbeta clones.

Recipients received nonmyeloablative bone marrow transplants from related graft donors, with transient mixed chimerism. On this clone: Its antigen is unidentified.

The CDR3 sequence is 14 residues long. The junction had 6 bases not matched to a gene; V was cut back by 4 bases and J by 4 bases. Germline V gene lookup returns CDR1 MGHRA and CDR2 YSYEKL. Libraries were prepared by immunoSEQ multiplex PCR; TCRdb keeps only in-frame clonotypes and omits some of them. This sample yields around 64,000 clones, of which more than 75% are seen a single time; 3.8% belongs to the top ten. The sample here was CD4+ T cells from blood (PBMCs), taken 6 months after the transplant. The receptor was isolated from a human patient who received a combined kidney and bone marrow transplant. Some T cells may arise from the graft donor. The chain couples TRBV4-1 to TRBJ2-5; 7 nucleotides line up with TRBD1. CDR3 nucleotide sequence: TGCGCCAGCAGCCCCAGACAGGGAACAGAGACCCAGTACTTC. Amino acids: CASSPRQGTETQYF.